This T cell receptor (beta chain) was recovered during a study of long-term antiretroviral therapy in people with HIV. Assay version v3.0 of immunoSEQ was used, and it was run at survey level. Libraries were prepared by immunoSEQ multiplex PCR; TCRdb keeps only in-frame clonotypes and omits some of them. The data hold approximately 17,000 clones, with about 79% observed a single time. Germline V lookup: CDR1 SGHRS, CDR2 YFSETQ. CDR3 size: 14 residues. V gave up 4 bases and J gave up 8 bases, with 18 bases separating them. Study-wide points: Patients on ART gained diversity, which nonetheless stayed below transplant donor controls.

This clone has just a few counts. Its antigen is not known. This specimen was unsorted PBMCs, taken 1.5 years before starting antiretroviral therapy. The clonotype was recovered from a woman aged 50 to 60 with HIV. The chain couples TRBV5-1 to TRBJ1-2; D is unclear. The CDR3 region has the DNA TGCGCCAGCAGCCCTGGGCAGGCCGGAGGAGGCTACACCTTC. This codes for CASSPGQAGGGYTF.